The rows below give T cell receptor beta chains drawn from one sample of a study of blood T cell repertoires in COVID-19. TCRdb's table, derived via immunoSEQ multiplex PCR, lists solely in-frame clones and lacks some. The sample holds approximately 170,000 clones; 80% are singletons and the top ten take 4.5% to 7.5%. Specimen: PBMCs or T cells enriched from blood (not recorded which). These receptors were taken from a man in his forties who had recovered from COVID-19. The CDR3 runs from the conserved cysteine through the conserved F or W. The order of the fields is clone size, J gene, D gene, V gene, CDR3 protein, CDR3 DNA. A D gene is named only where the DNA matches it firmly. Size values are once, few and many counts, or a class for expanded clones, and some rows have none.

>-|TRBJ1-6|TRBD1|TRBV30
CAWSQGDYNSPLHF
TGTGCCTGGAGCCAGGGGGACTATAATTCACCCCTCCACTTT
>-|TRBJ1-1|TRBD1|TRBV11-2
CASGAGGTEAFF
TGTGCCAGCGGGGCAGGGGGCACTGAAGCTTTCTTT
>-|TRBJ1-2|TRBD1|TRBV5-1
CASSWGTVDYGYTF
TGCGCCAGCAGCTGGGGGACAGTAGACTATGGCTACACCTTC
>-|TRBJ1-1|-|TRBV5-5
CASTGIMNTEAFF
TGTGCCAGCACGGGAATAATGAACACTGAAGCTTTCTTT
>-|TRBJ1-5|-|TRBV2
CASSVAPDSNQPQHF
TGTGCCAGCAGTGTCGCCCCAGATAGCAATCAGCCCCAGCATTTT
>-|TRBJ1-6|-|TRBV14
CASSRGQGLVGSPLHF
TGTGCCAGCAGCCGCGGCCAGGGGCTAGTTGGTTCACCCCTCCACTTT
>-|TRBJ1-1|-|TRBV7-2
CASSFREAAEAFF
TGTGCCAGCAGCTTTAGGGAGGCTGCTGAAGCTTTCTTT
>-|TRBJ2-5|-|TRBV5-4
CASSFQGYETQYF
TGTGCCAGCAGCTTTCAGGGGTATGAGACCCAGTACTTC
>-|TRBJ1-2|-|TRBV10-1
CASSNRANYGYTF
TGCGCCAGCAGTAACAGGGCTAACTATGGCTACACCTTC
>-|TRBJ2-5|-|TRBV7-5
CVRSPVRSGGAETQYF
TGTGTCAGAAGCCCCGTGAGGAGCGGGGGGGCGGAGACCCAGTACTTC
>-|TRBJ2-1|-|TRBV10-1
CASSSQGVGEQFF
TGCGCCAGCAGTTCACAGGGCGTGGGTGAGCAGTTCTTC
>once|TRBJ1-6|TRBD1|TRBV7-6
CASSLAEGQLTGPLHF
TGTGCCAGCAGCTTAGCTGAGGGACAGCTAACGGGACCCCTCCACTTT
>once|TRBJ1-2|TRBD1|TRBV3-1/TRBV3-2
CASSLGTVVGYTF
TGTGCCAGCAGCCTAGGGACAGTCGTTGGCTACACCTTC
>-|TRBJ1-4|-|TRBV5-1
CASSVLGSANEKLFF
TGCGCCAGCAGCGTACTTGGTAGCGCTAATGAAAAACTGTTTTTT
>few|TRBJ2-3|TRBD2|TRBV3-1/TRBV3-2
CASSQASGLAGGSTQYF
TGTGCCAGCAGCCAAGCATCGGGACTAGCGGGGGGAAGCACGCAGTATTTT
>-|TRBJ2-7|-|TRBV6-5
CASSRGGGSYEQYF
TGTGCCAGCAGTCGAGGGGGGGGCTCCTACGAGCAGTACTTC
>-|TRBJ2-1|TRBD2|TRBV19
CASSIGAGGFSYNEQFF
TGTGCCAGTAGTATAGGAGCGGGGGGGTTCTCCTACAATGAGCAGTTCTTC
>-|TRBJ2-3|TRBD2|TRBV3-1/TRBV3-2
CASSHYSGGVDTQYF
TGTGCCAGCAGCCACTATAGCGGGGGGGTAGATACGCAGTATTTT
>-|TRBJ2-7|-|TRBV7-2
CASSTGASYEQYF
TGTGCCAGCAGCACTGGGGCGTCCTACGAGCAGTACTTC
>-|TRBJ1-2|-|TRBV9
CASSARSQGYAYGYTF
TGTGCCAGCAGCGCGCGATCCCAGGGGTACGCCTATGGCTACACCTTC
>once|TRBJ2-7|-|TRBV27
CASSSTGAEDYEQYF
TGTGCCAGCAGTTCCACAGGCGCAGAGGACTACGAGCAGTACTTC
>-|TRBJ1-2|-|TRBV9
CASSVGEGYGYTF
TGTGCCAGCAGCGTAGGGGAGGGCTATGGCTACACCTTC
>-|TRBJ1-1|TRBD1|TRBV14
CASKLPRTGLDTEAFF
TGTGCCAGCAAGCTCCCTCGGACAGGGCTTGACACTGAAGCTTTCTTT
>-|TRBJ1-1|TRBD1|TRBV3-1/TRBV3-2
CASSQGTGRSTEAFF
TGTGCCAGCAGCCAAGGGACAGGGAGAAGCACTGAAGCTTTCTTT
>-|TRBJ2-1|-|TRBV12-5
CASGDLRGFSYNEQFF
TGTGCTAGTGGTGACCTACGGGGGTTCTCCTACAATGAGCAGTTCTTC
>-|TRBJ2-6|TRBD1|TRBV3-1/TRBV3-2
CASSHTGAGANVLTF
TGTGCCAGCAGCCATACAGGGGCTGGGGCCAACGTCCTGACTTTC
>-|TRBJ2-7|TRBD1|TRBV19
CASSTKGQGAYEQYF
TGTGCCAGTAGTACAAAGGGACAGGGGGCCTACGAGCAGTACTTC
>-|TRBJ2-5|TRBD2|TRBV6-5
CASSYSKGGGQETQYF
TGTGCCAGCAGTTACTCGAAGGGCGGGGGTCAAGAGACCCAGTACTTC
>-|TRBJ1-3|-|TRBV30
CACPRSGNTIYF
TGTGCCTGCCCGAGGTCTGGAAACACCATATATTTT
>-|TRBJ1-2|-|TRBV7-3
CASSPGLIATSYGYTF
TGTGCCAGCAGCCCGGGACTCATTGCGACGTCCTATGGCTACACCTTC
>-|TRBJ1-2|-|TRBV24-1
CATSAMSGRGALVYGYTF
TGTGCCACCAGTGCCATGTCGGGGAGGGGGGCGCTTGTCTATGGCTACACCTTC
>-|TRBJ2-2|-|TRBV11-2
CASSLVQNTGELFF
TGTGCCAGCAGCTTAGTCCAAAACACCGGGGAGCTGTTTTTT
>-|TRBJ1-2|TRBD1|TRBV5-1
CASNPGDRSFYGYTF
TGCGCCAGCAACCCGGGGGACAGGTCTTTCTATGGCTACACCTTC
>-|TRBJ1-2|-|TRBV7-8
CASSLTLGGGGYTF
TGTGCCAGCAGCCTTACTCTAGGCGGGGGTGGCTACACCTTC
>many|TRBJ1-1|-|TRBV3-1/TRBV3-2
CASSQEGGNTEAFF
TGTGCCAGCAGTCAAGAGGGGGGGAACACTGAAGCTTTCTTT
>-|TRBJ1-2|TRBD1|TRBV2
CASSRGTGGSYGYTF
TGTGCCAGCAGTCGCGGTACAGGGGGCTCCTATGGCTACACCTTC
>-|TRBJ1-4|TRBD1|TRBV10-2
CASSETRSGTGDEKLFF
TGCGCCAGCAGTGAGACGCGAAGTGGGACAGGAGATGAAAAACTGTTTTTT
>-|TRBJ2-3|TRBD1|TRBV18
CASSPGTGAADTQYF
TGTGCCAGCTCACCTGGGACAGGGGCCGCAGATACGCAGTATTTT
>-|TRBJ2-5|TRBD2|TRBV19
CASSEAGGETQYF
TGTGCCAGTAGTGAAGCGGGGGGGGAAACCCAGTACTTC
>-|TRBJ2-3|-|TRBV30
CAWSHQRLRTDTQYF
TGTGCCTGGAGTCATCAGCGGCTGCGGACAGATACGCAGTATTTT
>few|TRBJ1-5|TRBD1|TRBV5-1
CASSLAGTGDQPQHF
TGCGCCAGCAGCTTGGCTGGTACAGGGGATCAGCCCCAGCATTTT
>-|TRBJ2-5|-|TRBV2
CASRMGLQETQYF
TGTGCCAGCAGAATGGGACTCCAAGAGACCCAGTACTTC
>-|TRBJ2-3|TRBD2|TRBV5-1
CASSPRGDADTQYF
TGCGCCAGCAGCCCGCGGGGGGACGCAGATACGCAGTATTTT